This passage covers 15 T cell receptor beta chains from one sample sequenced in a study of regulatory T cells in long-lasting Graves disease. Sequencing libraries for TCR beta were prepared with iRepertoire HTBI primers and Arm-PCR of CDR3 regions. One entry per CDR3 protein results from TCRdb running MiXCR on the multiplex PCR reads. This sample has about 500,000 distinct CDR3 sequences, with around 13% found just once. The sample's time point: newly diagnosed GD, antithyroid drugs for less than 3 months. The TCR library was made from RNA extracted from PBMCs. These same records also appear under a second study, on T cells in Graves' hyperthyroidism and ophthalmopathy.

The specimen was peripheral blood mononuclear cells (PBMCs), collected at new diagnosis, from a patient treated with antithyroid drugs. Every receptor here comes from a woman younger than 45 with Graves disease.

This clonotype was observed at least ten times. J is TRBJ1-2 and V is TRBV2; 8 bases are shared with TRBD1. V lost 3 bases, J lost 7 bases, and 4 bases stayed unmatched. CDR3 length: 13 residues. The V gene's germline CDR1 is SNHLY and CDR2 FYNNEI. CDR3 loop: CASSDRGTGGYTF. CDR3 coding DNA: TGTGCCAGCAGTGACCGGGGGACAGGTGGCTACACCTTC. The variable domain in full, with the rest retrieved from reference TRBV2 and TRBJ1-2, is EPEVTQTPSHQVTQMGQEVILRCVPISNHLYFYWYRQILGQKVEFLVSFYNNEISEKSEIFDDQFSVERPDGSNFTLKIRSTKLEDSAMYFCASSDRGTGGYTFGSGTRLTVV.

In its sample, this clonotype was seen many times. The CDR3 here is CASSGHSMNTEAFF. The DNA of the CDR3 is TGTGCCAGCAGCGGACACTCTATGAACACTGAAGCTTTCTTT. The chain combines TRBV7-2 with TRBJ1-1; a weak D match, TRBD1 (5 bases). Germline V gives CDR1 SGHTA, CDR2 FQGNSA. This CDR3 has 14 residues. With 5 bases removed from V and 0 bases from J, the gap between germline ends came to 10 bases.

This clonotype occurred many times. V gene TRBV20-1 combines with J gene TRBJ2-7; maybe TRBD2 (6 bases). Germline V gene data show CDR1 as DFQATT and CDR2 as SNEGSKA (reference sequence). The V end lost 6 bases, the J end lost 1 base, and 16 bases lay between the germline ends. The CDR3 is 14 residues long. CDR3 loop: CSANPGAPSYEQYF. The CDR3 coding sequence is TGCAGTGCCAACCCGGGAGCCCCATCCTACGAGCAGTACTTC.

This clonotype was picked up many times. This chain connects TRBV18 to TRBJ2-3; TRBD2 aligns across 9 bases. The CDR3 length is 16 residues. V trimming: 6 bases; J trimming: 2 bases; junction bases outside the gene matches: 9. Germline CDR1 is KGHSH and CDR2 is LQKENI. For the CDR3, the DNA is TGTGCCAGCTCCAAAGTACCTAGCGGGACCACAGATACGCAGTATTTT. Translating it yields CASSKVPSGTTDTQYF.

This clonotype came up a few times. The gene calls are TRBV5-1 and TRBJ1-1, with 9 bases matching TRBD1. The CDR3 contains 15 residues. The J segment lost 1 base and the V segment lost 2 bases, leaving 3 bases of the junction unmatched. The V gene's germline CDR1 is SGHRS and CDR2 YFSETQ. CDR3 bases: TGCGCCAGCAGCTTACAGGGACAGGGGAACACTGAAGCTTTCTTT. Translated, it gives CASSLQGQGNTEAFF.

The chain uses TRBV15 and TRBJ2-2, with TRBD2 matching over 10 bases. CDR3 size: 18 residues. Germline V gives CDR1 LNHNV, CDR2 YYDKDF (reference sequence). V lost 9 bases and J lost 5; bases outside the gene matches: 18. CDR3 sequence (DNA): TGTGCCACACAAGTGGACAGGACTAGCGGAGGGGGGACCGGGGAGCTGTTTTTT. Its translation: CATQVDRTSGGGTGELFF.

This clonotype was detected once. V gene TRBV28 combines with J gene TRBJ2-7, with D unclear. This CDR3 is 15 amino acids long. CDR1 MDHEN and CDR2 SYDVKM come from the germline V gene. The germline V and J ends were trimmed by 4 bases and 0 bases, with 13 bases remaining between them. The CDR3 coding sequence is TGTGCCAGCAGTTCACGGAAACTCAGCTCCTACGAGCAGTACTTC. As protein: CASSSRKLSSYEQYF.

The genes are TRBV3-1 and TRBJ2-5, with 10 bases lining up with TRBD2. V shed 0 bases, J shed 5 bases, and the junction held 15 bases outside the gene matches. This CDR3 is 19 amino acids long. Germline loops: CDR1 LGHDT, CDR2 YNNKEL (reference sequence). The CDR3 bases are TGTGCCAGCAGCCAAGATGGGGGGCTCCCTAGCGGGAGTTGGGAGACCCAGTACTTC. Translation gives CASSQDGGLPSGSWETQYF.

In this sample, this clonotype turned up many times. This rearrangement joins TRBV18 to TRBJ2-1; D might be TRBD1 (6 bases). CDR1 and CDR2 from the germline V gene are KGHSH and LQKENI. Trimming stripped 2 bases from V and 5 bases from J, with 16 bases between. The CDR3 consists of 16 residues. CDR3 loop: CASSPRQGLGDNEQFF. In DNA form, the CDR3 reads TGTGCCAGCTCACCAAGGCAGGGGCTGGGAGACAATGAGCAGTTCTTC.

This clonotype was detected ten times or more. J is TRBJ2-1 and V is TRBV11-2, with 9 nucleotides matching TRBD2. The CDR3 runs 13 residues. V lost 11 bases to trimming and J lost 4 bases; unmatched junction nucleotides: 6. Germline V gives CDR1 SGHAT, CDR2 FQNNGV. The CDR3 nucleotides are TGTGCCTCGGGCGGGAGGGGATACAATGAGCAGTTCTTC. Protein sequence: CASGGRGYNEQFF.

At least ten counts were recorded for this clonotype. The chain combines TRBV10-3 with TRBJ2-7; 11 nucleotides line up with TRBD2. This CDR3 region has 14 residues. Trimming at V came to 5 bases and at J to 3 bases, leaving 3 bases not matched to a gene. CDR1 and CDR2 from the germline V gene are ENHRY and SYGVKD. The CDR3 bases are TGTGCCATCAGTAAGACTAGCGGGGACTACGAGCAGTACTTC. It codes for CAISKTSGDYEQYF.

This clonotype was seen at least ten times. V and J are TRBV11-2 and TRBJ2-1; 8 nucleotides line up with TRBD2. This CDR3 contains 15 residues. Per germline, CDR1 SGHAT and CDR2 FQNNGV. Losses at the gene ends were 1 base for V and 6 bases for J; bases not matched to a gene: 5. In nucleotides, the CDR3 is TGTGCCAGCAGCTTAGTGCCACTAGCGGCCAATGAGCAGTTCTTC. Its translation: CASSLVPLAANEQFF.

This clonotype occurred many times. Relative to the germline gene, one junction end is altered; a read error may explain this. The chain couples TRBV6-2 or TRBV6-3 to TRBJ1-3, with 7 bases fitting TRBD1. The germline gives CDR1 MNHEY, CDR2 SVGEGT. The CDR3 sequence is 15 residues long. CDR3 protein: CASSNTGESGNTIYF. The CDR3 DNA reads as TGTGCCAGCAGTAATACAGGGGAATCTGGGAACACCATATATTTT.

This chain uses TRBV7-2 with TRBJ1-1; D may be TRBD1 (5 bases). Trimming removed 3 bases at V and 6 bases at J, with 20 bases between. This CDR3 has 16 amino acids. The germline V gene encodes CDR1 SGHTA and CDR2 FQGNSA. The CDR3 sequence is CASSFQPGRGDAEAFF. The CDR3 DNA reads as TGTGCCAGCAGCTTCCAGCCGGGACGGGGGGACGCTGAAGCTTTCTTT.

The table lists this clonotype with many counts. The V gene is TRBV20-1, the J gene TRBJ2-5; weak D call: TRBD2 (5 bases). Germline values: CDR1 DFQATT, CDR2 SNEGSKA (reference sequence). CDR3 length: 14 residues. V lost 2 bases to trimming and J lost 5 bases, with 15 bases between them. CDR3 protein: CSARTTNWAETQYF. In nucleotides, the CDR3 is TGCAGTGCTAGAACGACTAACTGGGCGGAGACCCAGTACTTC.